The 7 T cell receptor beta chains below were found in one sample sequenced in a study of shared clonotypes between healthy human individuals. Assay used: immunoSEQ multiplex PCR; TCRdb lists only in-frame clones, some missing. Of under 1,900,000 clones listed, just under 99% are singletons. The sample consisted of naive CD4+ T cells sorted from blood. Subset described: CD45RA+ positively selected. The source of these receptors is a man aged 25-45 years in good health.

This CDR3 reads CASSLADLGADTQYF. As DNA, the CDR3 is TGTGCCAGCAGCTTGGCAGACCTAGGGGCAGATACGCAGTATTTT. The V gene is TRBV5-4, the J gene TRBJ2-3, with D perhaps matching TRBD1 (5 bases). In germline, CDR1 is SGHNT, CDR2 YYREEE (reference sequence). V was shortened by 0 bases and J by 4 bases, with 12 bases between the two germline ends. This CDR3 is 15 amino acids long. Complete variable domain (other parts from reference TRBV5-4 and TRBJ2-3): ETGVTQSPTHLIKTRGQQVTLRCSSQSGHNTVSWYQQALGQGPQFIFQYYREEENGRGNFPPRFSGLQFPNYSSELNVNALELDDSALYLCASSLADLGADTQYFGPGTRLTVL.

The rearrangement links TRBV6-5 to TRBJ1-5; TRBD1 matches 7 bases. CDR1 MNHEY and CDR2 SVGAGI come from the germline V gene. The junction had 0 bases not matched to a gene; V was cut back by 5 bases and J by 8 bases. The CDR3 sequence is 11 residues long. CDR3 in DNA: TGTGCCAGCAGTCAGGGGGAGCCCCAGCATTTT. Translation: CASSQGEPQHF.

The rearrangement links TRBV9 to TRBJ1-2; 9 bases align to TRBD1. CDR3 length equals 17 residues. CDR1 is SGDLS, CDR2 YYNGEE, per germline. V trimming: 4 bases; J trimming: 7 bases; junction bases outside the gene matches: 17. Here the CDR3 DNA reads TGTGCCAGCAGCCTCCGGGACAGGGCCCCTAGGGGGGGTGGCTACACCTTC. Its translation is CASSLRDRAPRGGGYTF.

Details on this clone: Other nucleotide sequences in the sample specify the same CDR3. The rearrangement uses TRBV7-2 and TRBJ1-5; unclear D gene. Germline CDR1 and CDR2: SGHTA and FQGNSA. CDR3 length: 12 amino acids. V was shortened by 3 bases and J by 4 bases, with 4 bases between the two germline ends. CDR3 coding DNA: TGTGCCAGCAGCTTTAGAAATCAGCCCCAGCATTTT. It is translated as CASSFRNQPQHF.

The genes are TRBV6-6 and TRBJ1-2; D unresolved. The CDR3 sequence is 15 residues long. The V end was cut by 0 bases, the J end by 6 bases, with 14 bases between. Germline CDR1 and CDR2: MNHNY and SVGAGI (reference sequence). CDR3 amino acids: CASSYSPIASDGYTF. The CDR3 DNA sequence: TGTGCCAGCAGTTACTCACCTATTGCCTCTGATGGCTACACCTTC.

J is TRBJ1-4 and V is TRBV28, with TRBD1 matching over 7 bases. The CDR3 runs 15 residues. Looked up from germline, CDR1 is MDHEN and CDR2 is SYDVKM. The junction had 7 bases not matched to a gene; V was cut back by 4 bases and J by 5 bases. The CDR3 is CASSSTGAPNEKLFF. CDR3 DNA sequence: TGTGCCAGCAGTTCTACAGGGGCACCCAATGAAAAACTGTTTTTT.

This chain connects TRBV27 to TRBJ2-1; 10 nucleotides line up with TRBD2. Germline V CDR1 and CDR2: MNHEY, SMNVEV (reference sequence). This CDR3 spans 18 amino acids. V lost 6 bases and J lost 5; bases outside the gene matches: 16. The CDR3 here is CASRTRLGLAGADNEQFF. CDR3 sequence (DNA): TGTGCCAGCAGGACCCGATTGGGGCTAGCGGGAGCCGACAATGAGCAGTTCTTC.